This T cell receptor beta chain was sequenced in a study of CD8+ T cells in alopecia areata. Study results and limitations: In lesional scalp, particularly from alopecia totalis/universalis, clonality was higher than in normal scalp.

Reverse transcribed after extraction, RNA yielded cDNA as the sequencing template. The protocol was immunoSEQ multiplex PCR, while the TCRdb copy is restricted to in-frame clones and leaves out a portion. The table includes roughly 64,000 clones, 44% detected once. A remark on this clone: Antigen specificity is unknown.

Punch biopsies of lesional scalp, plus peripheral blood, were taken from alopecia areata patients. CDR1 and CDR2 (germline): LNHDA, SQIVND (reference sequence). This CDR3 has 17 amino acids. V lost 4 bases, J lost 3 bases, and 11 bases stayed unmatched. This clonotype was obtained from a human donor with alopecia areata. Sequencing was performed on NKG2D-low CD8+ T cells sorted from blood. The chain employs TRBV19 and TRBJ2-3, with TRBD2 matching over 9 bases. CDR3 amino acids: CASSTSGGAGGTDTQYF. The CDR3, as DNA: TGTGCCAGTAGTACCTCCGGGGGAGCGGGGGGAACAGATACGCAGTATTTT. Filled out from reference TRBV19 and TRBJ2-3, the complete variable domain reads DGGITQSPKYLFRKEGQNVTLSCEQNLNHDAMYWYRQDPGQGLRLIYYSQIVNDFQKGDIAEGYSVSREKKESFPLTVTSAQKNPTAFYLCASSTSGGAGGTDTQYFGPGTRLTVL.